This T cell receptor (beta chain) is from a study of shared clonotypes between healthy human individuals. Study-level information: There were three CD4 naive, three CD4 memory, two CD8 naive and one CD8 memory plates per donor.

Profiling relied on immunoSEQ multiplex PCR, and the TCRdb table lists in-frame clones only, not all of them. The sample includes more than 500,000 clones, around 96% of them seen just once. This TCR was recovered from a woman under 40 in good health. The sequenced sample was naive CD4+ T cells sorted from blood. Subset noted: CD45RA+ positively selected.

Written as DNA, the CDR3 is TGTGCCAGCAGCCAGGAGACCAACTCTGGAAACACCATATATTTT. Translation gives CASSQETNSGNTIYF. The V gene is TRBV4-2, the J gene TRBJ1-3; D is ambiguous. Per the germline V gene, CDR1 is LGHNA and CDR2 is YNFKEQ. The CDR3 spans 15 residues. V lost 3 bases and J lost 0, with 9 bases in between.